This T cell receptor beta chain was sequenced in a study of OX40 agonist ivuxolimab in advanced cancers. Background on the study: Patients in the trial were receiving intravenous ivuxolimab every 2 weeks, at doses of 0.01 to 10 mg/kg. Three patients had partial responses: one hepatocellular carcinoma, two cutaneous melanoma.

The study's findings and limits: Some nonresponders likewise displayed low normalized T-cell clonal expansion.

Assay used: immunoSEQ multiplex PCR; TCRdb lists only in-frame clones, some missing. The sample has 97,000 or so clones, around 91% seen once. Concerning this clone: What it binds is unknown.

Germline V gene lookup returns CDR1 WSHSY and CDR2 SAAADI. CDR3 length: 15 residues. Trimming shortened V by 8 bases and J by 8 bases, and 22 bases separated the two germline ends. This TCR derives from an adult with an advanced solid tumor such as melanoma, head and neck, liver or kidney cancer. Sequences were derived from CD4+ or CD8+ T cells sorted from blood, sampled in a trial of the OX40 agonist ivuxolimab. The chain combines TRBV10-2 with TRBJ2-1; TRBD1 might be the D (6 bases). Written as DNA, the CDR3 is TGCGCCAGCCGAGGTGTAAAACAGGGAGTCGATGAGCAGTTCTTC. It is translated as CASRGVKQGVDEQFF.